These 23 T cell receptor beta chains were all obtained from the same sample, sequenced in a study of cytomegalovirus exposure and HLA in healthy donors. PCR involved 60 Vbeta and 13 Jbeta primers. Sequencing used immunoSEQ multiplex PCR; TCRdb keeps in-frame clones, though not all of them. Among approximately 190,000 clones listed, 70% to 80% were seen once. Sequencing was carried out using PBMCs. The receptor set was obtained from a woman aged 25 to 39 in good health and CMV-seropositive.

The chain joins TRBV2 to TRBJ1-2; D is unclear. The CDR3 has 13 residues. V lost 4 bases and J lost 4, with 10 bases in between. CDR1 SNHLY and CDR2 FYNNEI come from the germline V gene. This CDR3 reads CASSGAGFYGYTF. DNA of the CDR3: TGTGCCAGCAGTGGGGCCGGCTTCTATGGCTACACCTTC.

V gene TRBV2 combines with J gene TRBJ1-6; 12 bases agree with TRBD1. V lost 8 bases, J lost 8 bases, and 7 bases stayed unmatched. From germline, CDR1 is SNHLY and CDR2 FYNNEI. This CDR3 has 15 amino acids. This CDR3 is CASSGQGATDSPLHF. As DNA, the CDR3 is TGTGCCAGCTCGGGACAGGGGGCTACCGATTCACCCCTCCACTTT.

On this clone itself: Sequence at one end of the junction differs from germline and may be a read error. The rearrangement joins TRBV15 to TRBJ1-5; tentatively, D is TRBD1 (5 bases). The CDR3 has 16 residues. The V gene's germline CDR1 is LNHNV and CDR2 YYDKDF (reference sequence). The CDR3 loop is CATSGERVQENQPQHF. The CDR3 nucleotides read TGTGCCACCAGCGGAGAGCGAGTACAGGAAAATCAGCCCCAGCATTTT.

V usage is TRBV20-1 and J usage is TRBJ2-3; D call uncertain. The V gene's germline CDR1 is DFQATT and CDR2 SNEGSKA (reference sequence). Trimming shortened V by 7 bases and J by 6 bases, and 11 bases separated the two germline ends. The CDR3 covers 11 residues. CDR3 residues: CSDRFGDTQYF. DNA for the CDR3: TGCAGTGACAGATTTGGGGATACGCAGTATTTT.

This clone was recorded once. This chain links TRBV6-1 with TRBJ1-2; 7 bases map to TRBD1. CDR3 size: 15 residues. Germline V gene sequence: CDR1 MNHNS, CDR2 SASEGT. V lost 6 bases to trimming and J lost 3 bases; unmatched junction nucleotides: 10. The DNA of the CDR3 is TGTGCCAGCAGCCCAACGGGACAGCGGGACTATGGCTACACCTTC. The encoded protein is CASSPTGQRDYGYTF.

This clone came up once. The chain joins TRBV2 to TRBJ1-2; 8 bases agree with TRBD1. The CDR3 covers 15 residues. V was clipped by 7 bases and J by 8 bases; unmatched bases: 15. In germline, CDR1 is SNHLY, CDR2 FYNNEI. The CDR3 DNA sequence: TGTGCCAGCATTCGTGAGAGCGGGACAGGAGAGGGCTACACCTTC. It codes for CASIRESGTGEGYTF.

The J gene is TRBJ1-4, the V gene TRBV5-8, with 7 bases lining up with TRBD1. Per the germline V gene, CDR1 is SGHTS and CDR2 is YDEGEE. Unmatched junction bases numbered 10, after V lost 4 bases and J lost 4 bases. The CDR3 is 16 amino acids. The CDR3 sequence: CASSKGTATGNEKLFF. The CDR3 DNA sequence: TGTGCCAGCAGCAAGGGGACAGCCACGGGTAATGAAAAACTGTTTTTT. Complete variable domain (other parts from reference TRBV5-8 and TRBJ1-4): EAGVTQSPTHLIKTRGQQATLRCSPISGHTSVYWYQQALGLGLQFLLWYDEGEERNRGNFPPRFSGRQFPNYSSELNVNALELEDSALYLCASSKGTATGNEKLFFGSGTQLSVL.

This chain links TRBV7-9 with TRBJ1-1; D may be TRBD1 (5 bases). Germline V CDR1 and CDR2: SEHNR, FQNEAQ (reference sequence). Trimming took off 5 bases at V and 6 bases at J, with 19 bases between the two ends. This CDR3 contains 15 residues. CDR3 nucleotides: TGTGCCAGCAGCCCTCCGACAGACCTAAATGCTGAAGCTTTCTTT. This gives the protein CASSPPTDLNAEAFF.

V gene TRBV5-1 combines with J gene TRBJ2-3; maybe TRBD2 (5 bases). CDR1 and CDR2 (germline): SGHRS, YFSETQ. Trimming cost V 0 bases and J 4 bases, with 6 bases left between them. This CDR3 comprises 13 residues. CDR3 in DNA: TGCGCCAGCAGCTTGGCCGGGGCAGATACGCAGTATTTT. It translates to CASSLAGADTQYF. Full variable domain (missing parts from reference TRBV5-1 and TRBJ2-3): KAGVTQTPRYLIKTRGQQVTLSCSPISGHRSVSWYQQTPGQGLQFLFEYFSETQRNKGNFPGRFSGRQFSNSRSEMNVSTLELGDSALYLCASSLAGADTQYFGPGTRLTVL.

The sample holds a few counts of this clone. The V call is TRBV5-1, the J call TRBJ2-1, with TRBD2 identical over 10 bases. The CDR3 consists of 15 residues. The V gene's germline CDR1 is SGHRS and CDR2 YFSETQ. V lost 5 bases, J lost 1 base, and 3 bases stayed unmatched. The DNA of the CDR3 is TGCGCCAGCAGTAGGACTAGCGGTTCCTACAATGAGCAGTTCTTC. Its protein is CASSRTSGSYNEQFF.

V and J are TRBV7-9 and TRBJ1-4; D is unresolved. Germline CDR1 is SEHNR and CDR2 is FQNEAQ (reference sequence). The V end was cut by 4 bases, the J end by 2 bases, with 11 bases between. The CDR3 extends over 15 amino acids. The CDR3 here is CASSYTRATNEKLFF. The CDR3 DNA reads as TGTGCCAGCAGCTACACGAGGGCGACTAATGAAAAACTGTTTTTT.

This chain connects TRBV30 to TRBJ1-5, with D possibly being TRBD1 (5 bases). Germline CDR1 reads GTSNPN; CDR2 reads SVGIG (reference sequence). This CDR3 has 13 residues. V was shortened by 2 bases and J by 7 bases, with 12 bases between the two germline ends. The CDR3 bases are TGTGCCTGGAGTTTAGGGGAAAGACAGCCCCAGCATTTT. This gives the protein CAWSLGERQPQHF.

The gene calls are TRBV5-4 and TRBJ2-2, with D uncertain. Trimming took 6 bases from V and 0 from J, leaving 6 bases between them. This CDR3 comprises 13 residues. CDR1 is SGHNT, CDR2 YYREEE, per germline (reference sequence). In DNA form, the CDR3 reads TGTGCCAGCACCCCGGCGAACACCGGGGAGCTGTTTTTT. The encoded protein is CASTPANTGELFF.

The gene calls are TRBV4-2 and TRBJ2-5, with 8 bases matching TRBD2. CDR3 size: 15 residues. After removal of 2 bases from V and 2 bases from J, the junction contained 4 bases not matched to a gene. From germline, CDR1 is LGHNA and CDR2 YNFKEQ. This CDR3 reads CASSQPTSAQETQYF. Here the CDR3 DNA reads TGTGCCAGCAGCCAACCGACTAGCGCGCAAGAGACCCAGTACTTC.

The chain links TRBV29-1 to TRBJ2-1; no clear D. The CDR3 loop spans 12 amino acids. Per germline, CDR1 SQVTM and CDR2 ANQGSEA. Trimming pared 4 bases from V and 4 bases from J, leaving 8 bases between. CDR3 in DNA: TGCAGCGTTGGGCCCGAATACAATGAGCAGTTCTTC. Translating it yields CSVGPEYNEQFF.

V and J are TRBV30 and TRBJ1-1; TRBD1 is a possible D gene (6 bases). This CDR3 contains 14 residues. The germline V gene has CDR1 GTSNPN and CDR2 SVGIG (reference sequence). Trimming left V 0 bases short and J 0 bases short, with 8 bases between. CDR3: CAWSVTGMNTEAFF. DNA of the CDR3: TGTGCCTGGAGTGTAACAGGGATGAACACTGAAGCTTTCTTT.

The table lists this clone with a few counts. The chain carries TRBV7-2 and TRBJ1-5; no firm D call. Germline V gene data show CDR1 as SGHTA and CDR2 as FQGNSA. This CDR3 is 12 amino acids long. With 3 bases removed from V and 7 bases from J, the gap between germline ends came to 7 bases. The CDR3 nucleotides are TGTGCCAGCAGCTTTGCAGGACAGCCCCAGCATTTT. Protein product: CASSFAGQPQHF.

V usage is TRBV7-8 and J usage is TRBJ1-5; D perhaps matches TRBD1 (6 bases). Trimming stripped 4 bases from V and 6 bases from J, with 13 bases between. Per germline, CDR1 SGHVS and CDR2 FQNEAQ. The CDR3 runs 14 residues. CDR3 sequence (DNA): TGTGCCAGCAGCTCTCAGACAGGCCGTCAGCCCCAGCATTTT. This encodes CASSSQTGRQPQHF.

This clone has a handful of counts. The chain recombines TRBV2 with TRBJ2-2; weak D call: TRBD1 (5 bases). Germline V lookup: CDR1 SNHLY, CDR2 FYNNEI. Trimming took 4 bases from V and 5 from J, leaving 11 bases between them. The CDR3 totals 14 residues. CDR3 DNA sequence: TGTGCCAGCAGTGTCCTCAGGGAAACCGGGGAGCTGTTTTTT. Amino acid sequence: CASSVLRETGELFF.

The chain links TRBV4-3 to TRBJ2-7; D possibly corresponds to TRBD1 (6 bases). CDR1 is LGHNA and CDR2 is YSLEER in the germline V gene. Trimming took 2 bases from V and 7 from J, leaving 15 bases between them. This CDR3 is 14 amino acids long. The DNA of the CDR3 is TGCGCCAGCAGCCAAACGCGGACAGCGCGGGAGCAGTACTTC. This codes for CASSQTRTAREQYF.

The chain is built from TRBV19 and TRBJ2-7; 8 positions match TRBD2. The trim removed 4 bases at V and 4 bases at J, leaving 21 bases unmatched. The CDR3 contains 19 residues. Germline V gene lookup returns CDR1 LNHDA and CDR2 SQIVND (reference sequence). CDR3 sequence reads: CASSKSTTSFGSGRYEQYF. The CDR3 DNA follows: TGTGCCAGTAGTAAGAGTACGACTTCGTTCGGGAGCGGGAGATACGAGCAGTACTTC.

This clone was seen only once. The rearrangement uses TRBV28 and TRBJ2-2; the match to TRBD2 covers 11 bases. V gave up 2 bases and J gave up 4 bases; unmatched junction bases: 3. CDR3 size: 16 residues. The germline V gene has CDR1 MDHEN and CDR2 SYDVKM. DNA of the CDR3: TGTGCCAGCAGTTTAGTCGGGACTAGCGGCACCGGGGAGCTGTTTTTT. Its translation: CASSLVGTSGTGELFF.

This clone was found a few times. The gene calls are TRBV5-6 and TRBJ2-1, with D hard to call. The CDR3 has 14 residues. CDR1 SGHDT and CDR2 YYEEEE come from the germline V gene. Trimming took off 0 bases at V and 4 bases at J, with 8 bases between the two ends. CDR3 nucleotides: TGTGCCAGCAGCTTGGTTGCAGTTTACAATGAGCAGTTCTTC. Translated: CASSLVAVYNEQFF.